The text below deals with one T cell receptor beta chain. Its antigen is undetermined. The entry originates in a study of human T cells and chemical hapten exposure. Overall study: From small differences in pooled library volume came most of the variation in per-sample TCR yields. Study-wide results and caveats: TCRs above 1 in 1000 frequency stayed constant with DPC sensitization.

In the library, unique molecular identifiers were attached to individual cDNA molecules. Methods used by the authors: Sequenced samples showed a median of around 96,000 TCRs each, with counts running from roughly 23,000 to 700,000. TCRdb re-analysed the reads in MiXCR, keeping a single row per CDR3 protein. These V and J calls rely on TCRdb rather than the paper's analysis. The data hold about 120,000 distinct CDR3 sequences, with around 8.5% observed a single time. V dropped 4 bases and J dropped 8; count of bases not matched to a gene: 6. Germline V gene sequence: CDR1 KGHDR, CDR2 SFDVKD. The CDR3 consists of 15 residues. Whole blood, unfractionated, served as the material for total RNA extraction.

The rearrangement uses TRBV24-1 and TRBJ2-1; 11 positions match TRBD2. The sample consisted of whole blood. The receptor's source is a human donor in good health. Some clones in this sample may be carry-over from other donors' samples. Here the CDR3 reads CATSESGLAVDEQFF. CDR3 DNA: TGTGCCACCAGTGAATCGGGACTAGCGGTCGATGAGCAGTTCTTC.